The 32 T cell receptor beta chains in this list originate from one sample, sequenced in a study of early T cells in non-severe SARS-CoV-2 infection. MiXCR, run by TCRdb on the 5' RACE reads, gives a single entry per CDR3 protein. The repertoire consists of 69,000 or so distinct CDR3 sequences, with roughly a tenth occurring once and the leading ten covering 4.5% to 6.5%. Sequencing was carried out using whole blood. All receptors come from an adult who was a healthcare worker with PCR-confirmed SARS-CoV-2 infection or an uninfected control (not recorded which).

This rearrangement joins TRBV20-1 to TRBJ1-3; tentative D call: TRBD1 (5 bases). This CDR3 comprises 13 residues. From germline, CDR1 is DFQATT and CDR2 SNEGSKA (reference sequence). Between the trimmed V and J ends, which lost 1 base and 4 bases, there was a span of 8 bases. CDR3 in amino acids: CSARVQGGNTIYF. CDR3 bases: TGCAGTGCTAGAGTCCAGGGAGGAAACACCATATATTTT.

The genes are TRBV3-1 and TRBJ2-3; the match to TRBD1 covers 11 bases. The V and J ends lost 3 bases and 4 bases, in that order; junction bases with no gene match: 12. From germline, CDR1 is LGHDT and CDR2 YNNKEL (reference sequence). This CDR3 contains 18 residues. The CDR3 nucleotides read TGTGCCAGCAGCCAGCCCCCCGGGACAGGGGGTGATCCAGATACGCAGTATTTT. Translation: CASSQPPGTGGDPDTQYF.

The V call is TRBV30, the J call TRBJ1-6; the D gene is possibly TRBD1 (5 bases). The CDR3 has 14 amino acids. Germline V gene data show CDR1 as GTSNPN and CDR2 as SVGIG (reference sequence). V was pared by 2 bases and J by 6 bases, with 11 bases between. Written as DNA, the CDR3 is TGTGCCTGGAGTCCTGGACAAGTTAATTCACCCCTCCACTTT. Its protein is CAWSPGQVNSPLHF.

This rearrangement joins TRBV6-1 to TRBJ1-6, with unresolved D. The CDR3 covers 14 residues. Germline V gene sequence: CDR1 MNHNS, CDR2 SASEGT. The V and J ends lost 2 bases and 7 bases respectively, with 9 bases between them. This chain's CDR3 is CASSEREGNSPLHF. The CDR3 DNA sequence: TGTGCCAGCAGTGAAAGGGAGGGCAATTCACCCCTCCACTTT.

This clonotype has just a few counts. Relative to the germline gene, one junction end is altered; a read error may explain this. The rearrangement joins TRBV5-1 to TRBJ2-7; D is uncertain. The CDR3 covers 13 residues. The germline V gene encodes CDR1 SGHRS and CDR2 YFSETQ. CDR3 bases: TGCGCCAGCAGCTTGTTAACAGCCTACGAGCAGCACTTC. Its translation is CASSLLTAYEQHF. Looking up the rest from reference TRBV5-1 and TRBJ2-7 gives the full variable domain: KAGVTQTPRYLIKTRGQQVTLSCSPISGHRSVSWYQQTPGQGLQFLFEYFSETQRNKGNFPGRFSGRQFSNSRSEMNVSTLELGDSALYLCASSLLTAYEQHFGPGTRLTVT.

This clonotype has more than one count but fewer than ten. The rearrangement uses TRBV15 and TRBJ2-5; D is undetermined. Trimming took off 0 bases at V and 4 bases at J, with 6 bases between the two ends. CDR1 is LNHNV, CDR2 YYDKDF, per germline (reference sequence). The CDR3 runs to 13 residues. The chain's CDR3 is CATSRDTGETQYF. The CDR3 DNA sequence: TGTGCCACCAGCAGAGATACCGGAGAGACCCAGTACTTC. Together with reference TRBV15 and TRBJ2-5, the CDR3 gives the full variable domain: DAMVIQNPRYQVTQFGKPVTLSCSQTLNHNVMYWYQQKSSQAPKLLFHYYDKDFNNEADTPDNFQSRRPNTSFCFLDIRSPGLGDTAMYLCATSRDTGETQYFGPGTRLLVL.

The chain links TRBV28 to TRBJ2-1; D call uncertain. The CDR3 loop spans 14 amino acids. Looked up from germline, CDR1 is MDHEN and CDR2 is SYDVKM. V was trimmed by 4 bases and J by 1 base, leaving 8 bases between them. In DNA, the CDR3 is TGTGCCAGCAGTTCCTTATTATCCTACAATGAGCAGTTCTTC. Translated, it gives CASSSLLSYNEQFF.

The V and J genes are TRBV5-1 and TRBJ2-6, with D maybe TRBD1 (6 bases). V lost 7 bases and J lost 1, with 18 bases in between. The CDR3 has 17 residues. Germline V gives CDR1 SGHRS, CDR2 YFSETQ. The CDR3 protein is CASCDPGARSGANVLTF. CDR3 bases: TGCGCCAGCTGCGATCCAGGGGCCCGGTCTGGGGCCAACGTCCTGACTTTC.

This clonotype was detected a few times. This rearrangement joins TRBV27 to TRBJ2-7; D is unclear. Trimming removed 5 bases from V and 2 bases from J, with 7 bases in between. The V gene's germline CDR1 is MNHEY and CDR2 SMNVEV (reference sequence). This CDR3 has 12 residues. The CDR3 nucleotides are TGTGCCAGCAGTCGCGGAACCTACGAGCAGTACTTC. This sequence encodes CASSRGTYEQYF.

V usage is TRBV10-1 and J usage is TRBJ2-2; D remains ambiguous. This CDR3 is 11 amino acids long. In germline, CDR1 is WNHNN, CDR2 SYGVQD (reference sequence). V was clipped by 3 bases and J by 6 bases, with 2 bases between them. The CDR3 sequence is CASSDSGELFF. The CDR3 DNA sequence: TGCGCCAGCAGTGACTCCGGGGAGCTGTTTTTT.

This clonotype showed up many times. The V gene is TRBV20-1, the J gene TRBJ1-3; 7 bases agree with TRBD1. The length of the CDR3 is 12 residues. With V trimmed by 7 bases and J by 2 bases, 2 bases remained unmatched. Germline CDR1 is DFQATT and CDR2 is SNEGSKA (reference sequence). CDR3 DNA: TGCAGTGTTGGGACAGCTGGAAACACCATATATTTT. Translating gives CSVGTAGNTIYF.

This rearrangement joins TRBV20-1 to TRBJ2-3; D remains unclear. Germline-derived CDR1 and CDR2 are DFQATT and SNEGSKA (reference sequence). There are 14 residues in the CDR3. V was clipped by 5 bases and J by 0 bases, with 12 bases between them. In DNA form, the CDR3 reads TGCAGTGCTCCGGAGCGACCTAGCACAGATACGCAGTATTTT. Protein: CSAPERPSTDTQYF.

This clonotype occurred many times. This chain uses TRBV20-1 with TRBJ2-7; D remains unclear. The V gene lost 6 bases and the J gene lost 4 bases, with 16 bases spanning the gap. Germline V lookup: CDR1 DFQATT, CDR2 SNEGSKA (reference sequence). The CDR3 runs to 13 residues. CDR3 sequence: CSAHGRRSYEQYF. The CDR3 DNA reads TGCAGTGCCCACGGACGTCGATCTTACGAGCAGTACTTC.

This clonotype was found a few times. The gene calls are TRBV28 and TRBJ1-5; possible D gene TRBD1, 5 bases. Trimming shortened V by 7 bases and J by 4 bases, and 23 bases separated the two germline ends. The CDR3 is made up of 17 amino acids. Germline assignment: CDR1 MDHEN and CDR2 SYDVKM. The CDR3 nucleotides read TGTGCCAGCACCCGGATGGCGGGACGGATTTTGAATCAGCCCCAGCATTTT. It yields the protein CASTRMAGRILNQPQHF.

The chain uses TRBV7-9 and TRBJ1-1, with TRBD1 as a possible D gene (5 bases). V lost 5 bases to trimming and J lost 6 bases, with 13 bases between them. The CDR3 is 13 amino acids. Germline V gene data show CDR1 as SEHNR and CDR2 as FQNEAQ (reference sequence). The CDR3 reads CASSAVDNSEAFF. For the CDR3, the DNA is TGTGCCAGCAGCGCGGTGGACAACTCTGAAGCTTTCTTT. Based on the CDR3 plus reference TRBV7-9 and TRBJ1-1, the full variable domain is DTGVSQNPRHKITKRGQNVTFRCDPISEHNRLYWYRQTLGQGPEFLTYFQNEAQLEKSRLLSDRFSAERPKGSFSTLEIQRTEQGDSAMYLCASSAVDNSEAFFGQGTRLTVV.

J is TRBJ2-7 and V is TRBV15; D is unresolved. The germline CDR1 and CDR2 sequences are LNHNV and YYDKDF (reference sequence). The V gene lost 0 bases and the J gene lost 3 bases, with 12 bases spanning the gap. This CDR3 has 15 amino acids. CDR3 nucleotides: TGTGCCACCAGCAGAGACCTCCAGATACACTACGAGCAGTACTTC. Translating gives CATSRDLQIHYEQYF.

There are many counts of this clonotype. V and J are TRBV14 and TRBJ1-4; D is unclear. Germline V gene sequence: CDR1 SGHDN, CDR2 FVKESK. This CDR3 spans 13 amino acids. The V gene lost 1 base and the J gene lost 10 bases, with 10 bases spanning the gap. In DNA form, the CDR3 reads TGTGCCAGCAGCCAAGGGAGAGTCGGAAAACTGTTTTTT. Translating gives CASSQGRVGKLFF.

This clonotype showed up many times. Compared with germline, one end of the junction differs, possibly owing to a read error. The rearrangement uses TRBV10-1 and TRBJ2-7; D might be TRBD1 (6 bases). The CDR3 contains 12 residues. CDR1 WNHNN and CDR2 SYGVQD come from the germline V gene (reference sequence). The CDR3 sequence: CASSESWTELYF. The CDR3 coding sequence is TGCGCCAGCAGTGAGTCGTGGACAGAGCTGTACTTC.

This chain joins TRBV20-1 and TRBJ1-1; D might be TRBD1 (5 bases). Germline V gene sequence: CDR1 DFQATT, CDR2 SNEGSKA (reference sequence). V was pared by 3 bases and J by 12 bases, with 14 bases between. This CDR3 spans 11 amino acids. CDR3 in amino acids: CSASTGGSPFF. In nucleotides, the CDR3 is TGCAGTGCTAGTACAGGAGGGTCGCCTTTCTTT.

This clonotype was counted at least ten times. The rearrangement links TRBV19 to TRBJ2-1; TRBD1 aligns across 8 bases. Germline CDR1 LNHDA, CDR2 SQIVND (reference sequence). Trimming cost V 4 bases and J 7 bases; bases outside gene matches: 6. The CDR3 loop spans 14 amino acids. The CDR3 sequence: CASSKDRASNEQFF. The DNA for the CDR3 is TGTGCCAGTAGTAAGGACAGGGCGTCGAATGAGCAGTTCTTC.

Notes on this clonotype: With a much larger clone just one base away, this may be a read error. This chain links TRBV7-8 with TRBJ2-7; no firm D call. Germline CDR1 SGHVS, CDR2 FQNEAQ. Trimming shortened V by 5 bases and J by 3 bases, and 5 bases separated the two germline ends. The CDR3 covers 11 residues. The chain's CDR3 is CASSPNYEQYF. CDR3 nucleotides: TGTGCCAGCAGCCCCAACTACGAGCAGTACTTC.

This clonotype was observed many times. The chain is built from TRBV5-4 and TRBJ2-4; D is perhaps TRBD2 (5 bases). The CDR3 length is 16 residues. The germline V and J ends were trimmed by 0 bases and 5 bases, with 15 bases remaining between them. In germline, CDR1 is SGHNT, CDR2 YYREEE (reference sequence). DNA for the CDR3: TGTGCCAGCAGCTTGGACCCGCAGGAGGCCCAAAACATTCAGTACTTC. This translates into CASSLDPQEAQNIQYF.

This clonotype was seen at least ten times. This chain joins TRBV7-9 and TRBJ2-7; D remains ambiguous. This CDR3 is built from 12 residues. With 5 bases removed from V and 1 base from J, the gap between germline ends came to 6 bases. Germline lookup yields CDR1 SEHNR and CDR2 FQNEAQ (reference sequence). The CDR3 reads CASSPRSYEQYF. CDR3 bases: TGTGCCAGCAGCCCACGATCCTACGAGCAGTACTTC.

This clonotype was seen only a few times. The V gene is TRBV12-5, the J gene TRBJ2-4; D perhaps matches TRBD2 (7 bases). V lost 0 bases, J lost 3 bases, and 12 bases lay in between. Germline lookup yields CDR1 LGHNT and CDR2 FRNRAP. The CDR3 loop spans 16 amino acids. The CDR3 nucleotides read TGTGCTAGTGGTTTGGTACCGGGGGGCGTCAAAAACATTCAGTACTTC. Translated: CASGLVPGGVKNIQYF.

This chain joins TRBV30 and TRBJ2-2; the D is unclear. The CDR3 loop spans 14 amino acids. Germline V gene lookup returns CDR1 GTSNPN and CDR2 SVGIG (reference sequence). Trimming pared 1 base from V and 0 bases from J, leaving 6 bases between. CDR3 residues: CAWSGLANTGELFF. In DNA, the CDR3 is TGTGCCTGGAGTGGTCTCGCGAACACCGGGGAGCTGTTTTTT. The whole variable domain, remainder taken from reference TRBV30 and TRBJ2-2, is SQTIHQWPATLVQPVGSPLSLECTVEGTSNPNLYWYRQAAGRGLQLLFYSVGIGQISSEVPQNLSASRPQDRQFILSSKKLLLSDSGFYLCAWSGLANTGELFFGEGSRLTVL.

V and J are TRBV19 and TRBJ1-2; 10 nucleotides align to TRBD1. Germline CDR1 LNHDA, CDR2 SQIVND (reference sequence). This CDR3 is built from 14 residues. Trimming cost V 7 bases and J 1 base; bases outside gene matches: 3. CDR3 bases: TGTGCCAGTAATGACAGGGGGCGTAACTATGGCTACACCTTC. Translation: CASNDRGRNYGYTF. Full variable domain (missing parts from reference TRBV19 and TRBJ1-2): DGGITQSPKYLFRKEGQNVTLSCEQNLNHDAMYWYRQDPGQGLRLIYYSQIVNDFQKGDIAEGYSVSREKKESFPLTVTSAQKNPTAFYLCASNDRGRNYGYTFGSGTRLTVV.

This clonotype was found a few times. The junction and the germline gene differ at one end; a read error may be behind it. This sequence joins TRBV20-1 and TRBJ1-1; D call uncertain. CDR1 and CDR2 from the germline V gene are DFQATT and SNEGSKA (reference sequence). The CDR3 consists of 14 residues. CDR3 nucleotide sequence: TGCAGTGTTGACCCGAGAAACATGAACACTGAAGTTTTCTTT. As protein: CSVDPRNMNTEVFF.

This chain connects TRBV9 to TRBJ2-5; 7 positions agree with TRBD1. Germline assignment: CDR1 SGDLS and CDR2 YYNGEE. V shed 0 bases and J 2 bases; nucleotides not matched to a gene: 4. The CDR3 is 15 amino acids. CDR3 sequence: CASSVVDRKQETQYF. As DNA, the CDR3 is TGTGCCAGCAGCGTAGTGGACAGGAAGCAAGAGACCCAGTACTTC.

Only a few counts were recorded for this clonotype. The rearrangement joins TRBV5-1 to TRBJ2-2; 13 positions agree with TRBD2. Germline CDR1 reads SGHRS; CDR2 reads YFSETQ. V lost 3 bases to trimming and J lost 7 bases; unmatched junction nucleotides: 6. The CDR3 has 16 amino acids. The chain's CDR3 is CASSYRTSGSIGELFF. The CDR3 DNA reads TGCGCCAGCAGCTACCGGACTAGCGGGAGTATCGGGGAGCTGTTTTTT.

This rearrangement joins TRBV20-1 to TRBJ2-1; D gene ambiguous. Germline-derived CDR1 and CDR2 are DFQATT and SNEGSKA (reference sequence). This CDR3 has 13 residues. Trimming removed 0 bases from V and 4 bases from J, with 7 bases in between. As DNA, the CDR3 is TGCAGTGCTAGAGATTTCAAGTACAATGAGCAGTTCTTC. Translation: CSARDFKYNEQFF.

The chain uses TRBV20-1 and TRBJ1-2; D is perhaps TRBD1 (5 bases). Per the germline V gene, CDR1 is DFQATT and CDR2 is SNEGSKA (reference sequence). This CDR3 comprises 13 residues. Trimming cost V 5 bases and J 4 bases, with 14 bases left between them. The CDR3 DNA follows: TGCAGTGCTGGTCCAGGGACGGCCTATGGCTACACCTTC. Encoded protein: CSAGPGTAYGYTF.

This clonotype was found a few times. This sequence joins TRBV2 and TRBJ2-3; 8 bases agree with TRBD2. The V segment lost 4 bases and the J segment 6 bases; nucleotides outside the gene matches: 6. Germline loops: CDR1 SNHLY, CDR2 FYNNEI. This CDR3 has 14 residues. In DNA, the CDR3 is TGTGCCAGCAGTGTTGTGCGGGGGGCTGATACGCAGTATTTT. As protein: CASSVVRGADTQYF.